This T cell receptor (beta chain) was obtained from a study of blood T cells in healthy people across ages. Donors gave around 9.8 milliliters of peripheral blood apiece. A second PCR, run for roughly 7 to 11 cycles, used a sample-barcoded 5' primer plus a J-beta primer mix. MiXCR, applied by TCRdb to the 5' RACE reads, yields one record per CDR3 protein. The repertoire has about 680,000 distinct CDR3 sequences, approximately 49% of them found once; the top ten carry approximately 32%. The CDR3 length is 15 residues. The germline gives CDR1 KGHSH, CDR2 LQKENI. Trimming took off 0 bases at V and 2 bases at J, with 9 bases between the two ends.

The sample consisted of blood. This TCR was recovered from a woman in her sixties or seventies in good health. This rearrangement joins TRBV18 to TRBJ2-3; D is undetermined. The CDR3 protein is CASSPPSRPTDTQYF. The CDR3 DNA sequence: TGTGCCAGCTCACCACCGAGTAGACCCACAGATACGCAGTATTTT.